This T cell receptor (beta chain) was sequenced for a study of T cells expressing NK-cell markers. Germline V gene lookup returns CDR1 SGHVS and CDR2 FNYEAQ. The CDR3 length is 18 residues. TCRdb re-called the 5' RACE reads and shows each CDR3 protein once, DNA omitted. The ten most abundant clones cover less than 4.5% of a sample with some 600,000 distinct CDR3 sequences. V gene TRBV7-6 combines with J gene TRBJ2-1; TCRdb selects TRBD2, and the lack of DNA leaves this call unchecked. What was sequenced was blood T cells: a sorted CD56 or NKG2C T cell subset, CD4+ or CD8+ T cells, or bulk PBMC T cells (not recorded which). The clonotype originates from a man younger than 35 in good health. CDR3 residues: CASSQTTSARSSYNEQFF.